This T cell receptor beta chain was retrieved from a study of CD8 T cells in Susac syndrome (dated by TCRdb to the late 2010s). About the full investigation: Repertoire sequencing was used to test whether CD8+ T cell activation and differentiation in Susac syndrome was antigen driven. The study compared CD8+ T cell repertoire clonality among 11 to 12 healthy donors, around 14 Susac syndrome patients and roughly 16 multiple sclerosis patients.

The study at large found these results: The study acknowledged that relatively few individuals were included in the TCR sequencing and HLA analysis.

On this clonotype: Its antigen has not been determined. One base away there is no much larger clone; base qualities are not given.

RNA was extracted using the RNeasy kit, and about 0.5 to 1 microgram was reverse transcribed with random hexamers. The immunoSEQ multiplex PCR assay, which covers 54 Vbeta and 13 Jbeta segments, was used to amplify TCR beta CDR3 regions. PCR amplification bias was corrected using a synthetic template baseline for primer optimization and computational correction. On the authors' methods: Reads were annotated to V, D and J genes per IMGT and analyzed with immunoSEQ Analyzer, keeping only productive sequences. To calculate clonality, Shannon entropy was normalized by log2 of the number of productive unique sequences and then subtracted from one. For each patient and control, public and private clones were evaluated among the 100 most prevalent clones. Clones were defined as Susac-specific if absent from the healthy and MS cohorts, from under 1,200 published viral clones and from other ImmuneACCESS disease sequences. TCRdb reprocessed the public reads (quality trimming at Q25 with fastp, clone calling with MiXCR) and kept in-frame beta chains. Rows are combined by CDR3 protein, so each entry shows the most common genes and DNA. The V and J calls come from TCRdb's annotation, not from the publication. The sample table records about 150,000 distinct CDR3 sequences; roughly 95% of these occur just once. The ten largest account for about 0.15% of the sample.

Peripheral blood CD8+ and CD4+ T cells from healthy donors, Susac syndrome patients and multiple sclerosis patients were profiled by high-throughput TCR beta sequencing. The multiple sclerosis controls were treatment-naive patients who had stable or active relapsing-remitting disease and met the revised McDonald criteria. Bulk CD8+ and CD4+ T cells were purified magnetically by negative isolation, whereas CD8+ TEMRA cells were enriched by FACS. Blood was drawn into EDTA tubes, processed within 24 hours, and PBMCs were isolated by density gradient centrifugation. PBMCs intended for TCR sequencing were cryopreserved in liquid nitrogen and thawed later in a water bath at 37 degrees C. The sorted or isolated CD4+, CD8+ and CD8+ TEMRA cells had a purity of 90% or higher. The specimen was CD8+ T cells from PBMCs. The sequence came from a human donor with multiple sclerosis.

The nucleotide sequence is given as TGTGCCAGCAGTTATGCCAGCTCCTACGAGCAGTACTTC. Translation gives CASSYASSYEQYF. The V gene is TRBV27 and the J gene is TRBJ2-7; the D gene remains uncertain. Reading the germline V gene (reference sequence) gives CDR1 MNHEY and CDR2 SMNVEV. V drops 4 bases and J drops 0 bases, leaving 7 bases in between. Spanning cysteine to phenylalanine, the CDR3 consists of 13 amino acids. Of the read, only the CDR3 DNA is kept; its 39 bases are in frame from base 1.